This T cell receptor beta chain emerged from a study of T cells after somatic rescue of genetic block. Germline values: CDR1 SGDLS, CDR2 YYNGEE. This CDR3 is 14 amino acids long. V lost 2 bases and J 5 bases, leaving 13 bases between the germline ends. Profiling relied on immunoSEQ multiplex PCR, and the TCRdb table lists in-frame clones only, not all of them. This sample yields 88,000 or so clones, of which approximately 90% are seen a single time; around 1.6% belongs to the top ten. The gene calls are TRBV9 and TRBJ2-5, with a tentative D call TRBD1 (6 bases). The sequence came from a woman between 18 and 29 years old. Sequenced material: peripheral blood mononuclear cells (PBMCs). The CDR3 spells CASSVSGVWETQYF. The DNA for the CDR3 is TGTGCCAGCAGCGTCTCAGGGGTTTGGGAGACCCAGTACTTC.